A selection of T cell receptor beta chains follows, all from one sample in a study of CD8 T cells in Susac syndrome. TCRdb re-derived calls from the immunoSEQ multiplex PCR reads in MiXCR, one entry per CDR3 protein. The table lists 130,000 or so distinct CDR3 sequences, over 80% of them singletons. Specimen: CD8+ T cells from PBMCs. All receptors derive from a human donor with multiple sclerosis. Each CDR3 is given with its conserved first and last residue. Each record gives: D gene, J gene, V gene, clone size, CDR3 protein, CDR3 DNA. A D gene is named only where the DNA matches it firmly. Clone size is not always given. Where it is, it says once, few, many or a class for expanded clones.

. TRBJ1-1 TRBV12-3/TRBV12-4 once CASSLIGGGANTEAFF TGTGCCAGCAGTTTGATCGGTGGGGGGGCGAACACTGAAGCTTTCTTT
TRBD2 TRBJ2-3 TRBV7-9 . CAAAGGSTDTQYF TGTGCCGCGGCCGGGGGGAGCACAGATACGCAGTATTTT
. TRBJ2-5 TRBV11-3 few CASSLDRQEVTQYF TGTGCCAGCAGCTTAGACCGACAGGAAGTGACCCAGTACTTC
TRBD1 TRBJ1-1 TRBV25-1 . CASRETGMNTKAFF TGTGCCAGCAGGGAGACAGGGATGAACACTAAAGCTTTCTTT
. TRBJ1-2 TRBV2 . CASSESAQYGYTF TGTGCCAGCAGTGAAAGTGCACAATATGGCTACACCTTC
. TRBJ2-2 TRBV27 once CASLTFYGRQGPDTGELFF TGTGCCAGCCTTACCTTTTACGGGCGCCAGGGGCCGGACACCGGGGAGCTGTTTTTT
. TRBJ2-1 TRBV28 . CASSLYRRDEQFF TGTGCCAGCAGTTTATACAGGAGGGATGAGCAGTTCTTC
TRBD1 TRBJ1-5 TRBV27 . CASSSGTGYQPQHF TGTGCCAGCAGTTCCGGGACAGGGTATCAGCCCCAGCATTTT
. TRBJ2-2 TRBV12-3/TRBV12-4 . CASSAPGNTNTGELFF TGTGCCAGCAGTGCCCCGGGAAATACGAACACCGGGGAGCTGTTTTTT
. TRBJ2-3 TRBV18 . CASSPPGQITRYF TGTGCCAGCTCACCACCGGGGCAGATAACACGGTATTTT
. TRBJ1-2 TRBV3-1 . CASSQVSGVYYGYTF TGTGCCAGCAGCCAAGTGAGTGGGGTTTACTATGGCTACACCTTC
TRBD1 TRBJ1-2 TRBV7-6 few CASSADQGANYGYTF TGTGCCAGCAGCGCCGACCAGGGGGCTAACTATGGCTACACCTTC
. TRBJ1-1 TRBV5-6 . CASSLTQGYTEAFF TGTGCCAGCAGCTTGACTCAGGGATACACTGAAGCTTTCTTT
. TRBJ2-4 TRBV28 . CASSSGANNIQYF TGTGCCAGCAGTTCAGGGGCCAACAACATTCAGTACTTC
. TRBJ2-1 TRBV19 . CASGGSSYNEQFF TGTGCCAGCGGAGGGAGCTCCTACAATGAGCAGTTCTTC
TRBD1 TRBJ1-2 TRBV7-9 . CASSPQGVDGYTF TGTGCCAGCAGCCCCCAGGGGGTCGATGGCTACACCTTC
. TRBJ1-5 TRBV10-3 . CAISESGNSNQPQHF TGTGCCATCAGTGAATCCGGGAATAGCAATCAGCCCCAGCATTTT
. TRBJ2-3 TRBV27 . CASSTLAGSTDTQYF TGTGCCAGCAGTACTTTGGCAGGGAGCACAGATACGCAGTATTTT
TRBD1 TRBJ1-2 TRBV5-6 . CASSPSGTGLSAYWVCTF TGTGCCAGCAGCCCATCCGGGACAGGACTATCGGCGTACTGGGTCTGCACCTTC
TRBD2 TRBJ2-7 TRBV30 . CAWRGRGIYEQYF TGTGCCTGGAGGGGGAGGGGAATCTACGAGCAGTACTTC
. TRBJ2-3 TRBV7-8 . CASSLGVPDTQYF TGTGCCAGCAGCTTAGGGGTCCCAGATACGCAGTATTTT
. TRBJ2-5 TRBV20-1 . CSARNDLQETQYF TGCAGTGCTCGAAACGACTTGCAAGAGACCCAGTACTTC
. TRBJ1-5 TRBV3-1 few CASSQDGDSNQPQHF TGTGCCAGCAGCCAAGACGGGGATAGCAATCAGCCCCAGCATTTT
TRBD2 TRBJ2-5 TRBV2 . CASLGGREGHPQETQYF TGTGCCAGCTTAGGGGGGCGGGAGGGCCATCCTCAGGAGACCCAGTACTTC
. TRBJ1-1 TRBV19 . CASRTRGEAFF TGTGCCAGTAGAACCCGGGGTGAAGCTTTCTTT